Below are 26 T cell receptor beta chains sequenced from a single sample in a study of beta chain features in type 1 diabetes. Expressed TCRB transcripts were sequenced because the entire RNA isolate underwent reverse transcription. The table came from immunoSEQ multiplex PCR; TCRdb's copy has only in-frame clones and leaves some out. The data show under 950,000 clones, with roughly a sixth seen just once and 0.02% to 0.025% held by the top ten. Sequences were obtained from naive CD4+ T cells from blood. These receptors were collected from a woman between 18 and 30 years old in good health.

This clone was counted between two and nine times. The V call is TRBV7-2, the J call TRBJ2-2; 8 nucleotides line up with TRBD2. Germline-derived CDR1 and CDR2 are SGHTA and FQGNSA. The CDR3 totals 18 residues. Germline trimming cut 1 base from V and 1 base from J; bases unmatched to any gene: 8. The CDR3 DNA reads as TGTGCCAGCAGCTTAGGCATCGGGAGGGCTCTGAACACCGGGGAGCTGTTTTTT. Its translation is CASSLGIGRALNTGELFF. The complete variable domain, with remaining parts taken from reference TRBV7-2 and TRBJ2-2, reads GAGVSQSPSNKVTEKGKDVELRCDPISGHTALYWYRQSLGQGLEFLIYFQGNSAPDKSGLPSDRFSAERTGGSVSTLTIQRTQQEDSAVYLCASSLGIGRALNTGELFFGEGSRLTVL.

The chain joins TRBV10-3 to TRBJ2-7; D is perhaps TRBD2 (5 bases). This CDR3 contains 14 residues. V was pared by 1 base and J by 0 bases, with 7 bases between. CDR1 ENHRY and CDR2 SYGVKD come from the germline V gene. In DNA form, the CDR3 reads TGTGCCATCAGTGAGTGGAGGAGCTCCTACGAGCAGTACTTC. Translated: CAISEWRSSYEQYF.

This clone was observed a few times. CDR3 in amino acids: CASSLQGQETQYF. DNA of the CDR3: TGCGCCAGCAGCTTACAGGGACAAGAGACCCAGTACTTC. The gene calls are TRBV5-1 and TRBJ2-5, with a possible D match to TRBD1 (6 bases). The CDR3 has 13 amino acids. CDR1 and CDR2 from the germline V gene are SGHRS and YFSETQ. V lost 2 bases and J lost 2, with 7 bases in between.

The V and J genes are TRBV28 and TRBJ2-6; the match to TRBD1 covers 8 bases. Germline V gene data show CDR1 as MDHEN and CDR2 as SYDVKM. The CDR3 is 19 amino acids. V trimming: 5 bases; J trimming: 2 bases; junction bases outside the gene matches: 14. Here the CDR3 DNA reads TGTGCCAGCAGTCTTCTCGTCGGACAGGGTAGCGCTGGGGCCAACGTCCTGACTTTC. The encoded protein is CASSLLVGQGSAGANVLTF.

The chain recombines TRBV7-9 with TRBJ2-4; D is possibly TRBD1 (5 bases). With 2 bases removed from V and 1 base from J, the gap between germline ends came to 12 bases. Germline assignment: CDR1 SEHNR and CDR2 FQNEAQ (reference sequence). The CDR3 sequence is 16 residues long. The CDR3 here is CASSLLGRTAKNIQYF. The CDR3, as DNA: TGTGCCAGCAGCTTACTGGGGCGGACGGCCAAAAACATTCAGTACTTC.

This clone was counted only a few times. The J gene is TRBJ2-7, the V gene TRBV4-2; TRBD2 is a possible D gene (5 bases). Trimming pared 4 bases from V and 1 base from J, leaving 17 bases between. This CDR3 is 16 amino acids long. Germline-derived CDR1 and CDR2 are LGHNA and YNFKEQ. The CDR3 region has the DNA TGTGCCAGCAGCCGGGAGCTAGCACCCCAATCCTACGAGCAGTACTTC. Its translation is CASSRELAPQSYEQYF.

This clone turned up a few times. The genes are TRBV6-5 and TRBJ1-5; TRBD1 might be the D (6 bases). V was pared by 2 bases and J by 7 bases, with 15 bases between. The CDR3 totals 15 residues. Germline V gene lookup returns CDR1 MNHEY and CDR2 SVGAGI. The chain's CDR3 is CASSYLQGAGQPQHF. The CDR3 DNA sequence: TGTGCCAGCAGTTACCTACAGGGAGCGGGGCAGCCCCAGCATTTT.

This clone was picked up one time. The chain joins TRBV7-8 to TRBJ1-2, with TRBD1 matching over 9 bases. V was pared by 6 bases and J by 4 bases, with 9 bases of the junction left unmatched. Germline V lookup: CDR1 SGHVS, CDR2 FQNEAQ. The CDR3 has 15 residues. The CDR3 loop reads CASRKGTGPIYGYTF. The CDR3 region has the DNA TGTGCCAGCAGAAAAGGGACAGGGCCGATCTATGGCTACACCTTC.

On this clone: This same CDR3 is encoded by further DNA sequences in the sample. The chain combines TRBV28 with TRBJ2-5; 8 bases are a match to TRBD1. The germline gives CDR1 MDHEN, CDR2 SYDVKM. This CDR3 spans 13 amino acids. The ends lost 3 bases at V and 3 bases at J; junction bases unmatched: 0. The CDR3 coding sequence is TGTGCCAGCAGTTTGGGACAGGAAGAGACCCAGTACTTC. Its protein is CASSLGQEETQYF.

The chain employs TRBV7-8 and TRBJ2-3; 11 nucleotides align to TRBD2. V dropped 5 bases and J dropped 2; count of bases not matched to a gene: 6. The CDR3 contains 16 residues. Germline-derived CDR1 and CDR2 are SGHVS and FQNEAQ. The CDR3 bases are TGTGCCAGCAGCCGAGGGACTAGCGGATTCACAGATACGCAGTATTTT. Translated: CASSRGTSGFTDTQYF. Variable domain in full (rest from reference TRBV7-8 and TRBJ2-3): GAGVSQSPRYKVAKRGQDVALRCDPISGHVSLFWYQQALGQGPEFLTYFQNEAQLDKSGLPSDRFFAERPEGSVSTLKIQRTQQEDSAVYLCASSRGTSGFTDTQYFGPGTRLTVL.

The count of this clone is one. CDR3 nucleotides: TGTGCCAGCAGCTTAATGTGGGTGGCCGCACAAGAGACCCAGTACTTC. Translating it yields CASSLMWVAAQETQYF. V is TRBV7-2 and J is TRBJ2-5, with unresolved D. The CDR3 covers 16 residues. Between the trimmed V and J ends, which lost 2 bases and 2 bases, there was a span of 15 bases. CDR1 is SGHTA and CDR2 is FQGNSA in the germline V gene.

The chain combines TRBV19 with TRBJ2-3, with TRBD1 matching over 7 bases. In germline, CDR1 is LNHDA, CDR2 SQIVND (reference sequence). Trimming removed 3 bases from V and 4 bases from J; junction bases left unmatched: 10. The CDR3 runs 16 residues. The CDR3 here is CASSIRTGFIPDTQYF. The CDR3 nucleotides read TGTGCCAGTAGTATCCGGACAGGTTTTATTCCAGATACGCAGTATTTT.

The CDR3 coding sequence is TGTGCCAGCATCCAAACGGGACCCACGAAGGTGAACACTGAAGCTTTCTTT. Translating gives CASIQTGPTKVNTEAFF. The genes are TRBV7-9 and TRBJ1-1; the D gene is possibly TRBD1 (5 bases). V lost 7 bases and J lost 0, with 21 bases in between. The CDR3 consists of 17 residues. The germline gives CDR1 SEHNR, CDR2 FQNEAQ (reference sequence).

This clone was seen only a few times. The chain joins TRBV7-8 to TRBJ2-5; unclear D gene. Trimming removed 6 bases at V and 5 bases at J, with 7 bases between. The germline gives CDR1 SGHVS, CDR2 FQNEAQ. The CDR3 runs to 11 residues. The CDR3 coding sequence is TGTGCCAGCAGGGTAGGGGAGACCCAGTACTTC. Translation gives CASRVGETQYF.

This clone was seen a handful of times. The chain combines TRBV4-2 with TRBJ2-5; 7 nucleotides line up with TRBD2. The CDR3 covers 14 residues. The ends lost 3 bases at V and 5 bases at J; junction bases unmatched: 6. The V gene's germline CDR1 is LGHNA and CDR2 YNFKEQ. CDR3: CASSHWAGDETQYF. CDR3 nucleotide sequence: TGTGCCAGCAGCCACTGGGCGGGAGACGAGACCCAGTACTTC.

The J gene is TRBJ2-7, the V gene TRBV21-1; the table's TRBD2 call for D was not verified on the DNA. TRBV21-1 is a documented pseudogene. The CDR3 totals 20 residues. CDR3 sequence: CASSKKGFGGGVTCSYEQYF. The CDR3 DNA reads as TGTGCCAGCAGCAAAAAAGGCTTCGGAGGCGGGGTTACGTGTTCCTACGAGCAGTACTTC.

This rearrangement joins TRBV7-2 to TRBJ2-7; D unresolved. In germline, CDR1 is SGHTA, CDR2 FQGNSA. This CDR3 comprises 15 residues. Trimming took 1 base from V and 3 from J, leaving 13 bases between them. CDR3 loop: CASSLGGTRDYEQYF. The CDR3, as DNA: TGTGCCAGCAGCTTAGGAGGCACGCGAGACTACGAGCAGTACTTC. The entire variable domain, with the rest obtained from reference TRBV7-2 and TRBJ2-7, is as follows: GAGVSQSPSNKVTEKGKDVELRCDPISGHTALYWYRQSLGQGLEFLIYFQGNSAPDKSGLPSDRFSAERTGGSVSTLTIQRTQQEDSAVYLCASSLGGTRDYEQYFGPGTRLTVT.

This CDR3 is CASSTDRSPGDSYEQYF. The CDR3 coding sequence is TGTGCCAGCAGCACCGACAGGTCCCCCGGGGACAGTTACGAGCAGTACTTC. This chain uses TRBV7-9 with TRBJ2-7, with 7 bases that match TRBD1. Germline CDR1 and CDR2: SEHNR and FQNEAQ (reference sequence). The J segment lost 4 bases and the V segment lost 5 bases, leaving 17 bases of the junction unmatched. The CDR3 is made up of 17 amino acids.

The chain combines TRBV18 with TRBJ1-1; D unclear. V dropped 5 bases and J dropped 3 bases, with 13 bases sitting between them. In germline, CDR1 is KGHSH, CDR2 LQKENI. This CDR3 spans 14 amino acids. The CDR3 is CASSRMAGDTEAFF. CDR3 in DNA: TGTGCCAGCTCAAGGATGGCCGGGGACACTGAAGCTTTCTTT.

CDR3 sequence reads: CASSLAPGQGANEQFF. DNA for the CDR3: TGTGCCAGCAGCTTAGCGCCGGGACAGGGCGCCAACGAGCAGTTCTTC. J is TRBJ2-1 and V is TRBV7-2, with TRBD1 matching 9 bases. Germline loops: CDR1 SGHTA, CDR2 FQGNSA. Trimming at V came to 0 bases and at J to 10 bases, leaving 10 bases not matched to a gene. This CDR3 contains 16 residues.

This clone was seen a few times. The sample contains more than one DNA sequence encoding this CDR3. The chain combines TRBV7-9 with TRBJ1-1, with D maybe TRBD1 (5 bases). V lost 6 bases, J lost 2 bases, and 10 bases lay in between. Germline values: CDR1 SEHNR, CDR2 FQNEAQ (reference sequence). The CDR3 contains 13 residues. This CDR3 reads CASSSQGNTEAFF. The CDR3 DNA reads as TGTGCCAGCAGTTCCCAGGGCAACACTGAAGCTTTCTTT.

This clone was found a few times. The gene calls are TRBV5-6 and TRBJ1-2, with D uncertain. The CDR3 is made up of 16 amino acids. V was shortened by 0 bases and J by 0 bases, with 12 bases between the two germline ends. CDR1 SGHDT and CDR2 YYEEEE come from the germline V gene. This CDR3 is CASSLEFGSTNYGYTF. The CDR3 DNA reads TGTGCCAGCAGCTTGGAGTTCGGCAGTACTAACTATGGCTACACCTTC.

This clone came up a few times. The chain couples TRBV29-1 to TRBJ1-1; D is unclear. This CDR3 has 14 amino acids. Looked up from germline, CDR1 is SQVTM and CDR2 is ANQGSEA. Trimming took off 6 bases at V and 3 bases at J, with 17 bases between the two ends. CDR3 nucleotide sequence: TGCAGCGTAGCTCGAGTGGGCTATGACACTGAAGCTTTCTTT. Residues: CSVARVGYDTEAFF.

A few counts support this clone. The chain couples TRBV14 to TRBJ1-4, with 10 bases fitting TRBD1. Germline V gene data show CDR1 as SGHDN and CDR2 as FVKESK. With V trimmed by 4 bases and J by 8 bases, 10 bases remained unmatched. The CDR3 sequence is 16 residues long. The CDR3 sequence: CASSLQPGTGDEKLFF. CDR3 DNA: TGTGCCAGCAGCCTCCAACCCGGGACAGGGGACGAAAAACTGTTTTTT.

This clone was seen more than once but under ten times. The rearrangement links TRBV5-4 to TRBJ2-1; no definite D call. Trimming cost V 2 bases and J 7 bases, with 7 bases left between them. Germline V gene data show CDR1 as SGHNT and CDR2 as YYREEE (reference sequence). There are 12 residues in the CDR3. The CDR3 reads CASSFVRNEQFF. The CDR3 DNA reads TGTGCCAGCAGCTTTGTCCGAAATGAGCAGTTCTTC.

J is TRBJ1-4 and V is TRBV5-6; D is ambiguous. The CDR3 sequence is 12 residues long. Trimming shortened V by 0 bases and J by 6 bases, and 3 bases separated the two germline ends. Germline CDR1 and CDR2: SGHDT and YYEEEE. CDR3 sequence: CASSLGHEKLFF. DNA of the CDR3: TGTGCCAGCAGCTTGGGTCATGAAAAACTGTTTTTT.